The present TCR beta chain was sequenced within a study of beta chain features in type 1 diabetes. General observations from the study: Among patients with Type 1 diabetes, TCRB CDR3s were moderately but significantly shorter in every one of the four CD4+ subsets.

With respect to this clone: Antigen unknown.

Sorting of CD4+ naive, central memory, regulatory and stem cell-like memory cells was performed via CD45RO/CCR7/CD25/CD127/CD95/CD27. The V end was cut by 9 bases, the J end by 2 bases, with 14 bases between. Germline V lookup: CDR1 SGHDT, CDR2 YYEEEE. The CDR3 covers 13 residues. All of the isolated RNA was reverse transcribed, so expressed TCRB transcripts were sequenced. TCRdb keeps only in-frame clones here, not all; method: immunoSEQ multiplex PCR. The data contain hundreds of thousands of clones, roughly 13% of them singletons. The chain carries TRBV5-6 and TRBJ2-5, with a tentative D call TRBD2 (6 bases). Sequencing was done on a sample of naive CD4+ T cells from blood. The sequence was collected from a man younger than 40 with type 1 diabetes. Here the CDR3 reads CATGDGSQETQYF. Here the CDR3 DNA reads TGTGCCACGGGGGACGGGTCACAAGAGACCCAGTACTTC.